This TCR beta chain originates from a study of OX40 agonist ivuxolimab in advanced cancers. Turning to the study itself: Ivuxolimab doses were 0.01, 0.1, 0.3, 1.5, 3 or 10 mg/kg every 2 weeks. Patients treated during dose escalation were battling hepatocellular carcinoma, melanoma, renal cell or head and neck cancer.

This table comes from immunoSEQ multiplex PCR, and its TCRdb copy is limited to in-frame clones, with some not included. Of 47,000 or so clones in the sample, roughly 90% were seen once. CDR1 is LNHDA, CDR2 SQIVND, per germline (reference sequence). The CDR3 runs to 14 residues. Trimming took 2 bases from V and 4 from J, leaving 11 bases between them. The chain uses TRBV19 and TRBJ1-2; D uncertain. The sample was CD4+ or CD8+ T cells sorted from blood, taken in a trial of the OX40 agonist ivuxolimab. The receptor comes from an adult with an advanced solid tumor such as melanoma, head and neck, liver or kidney cancer. CDR3 amino acids: CASSISGELYGYTF. In DNA form, the CDR3 reads TGTGCCAGTAGTATATCGGGTGAGCTCTATGGCTACACCTTC.